This is a list of T cell receptor beta chains from one sample in a study of T cell responses to AZD1222 COVID-19 vaccine. Data came from immunoSEQ multiplex PCR; TCRdb stores just in-frame clones and leaves some out. The data hold over 120,000 clones, with 80% to 95% observed a single time. The starting material was peripheral blood, obtained on day 0 of AZD1222 vaccination. The origin of the receptors is an adult in good health. Both conserved end residues are part of each CDR3. A D gene is named only where the DNA matches it firmly. Size is omitted from some rows. Given values are once, few, many or a class for expanded clones.

cdr3_nt | cdr3_aa | clone_size | j_call | v_call | d_call
TGTGCCAGCGGCAGGCTGGGGCTAGCGGGCCTCTCCTACGAGCAGTACTTC | CASGRLGLAGLSYEQYF | - | TRBJ2-7 | TRBV11-2 | TRBD2
TGTGCCAGCAGCTTAGCGGGGACTAGCGGGTACAATGAGCAGTTCTTC | CASSLAGTSGYNEQFF | once | TRBJ2-1 | TRBV7-9 | TRBD2
TGTGCCAGCAGTTTATTCGAGGTTTATCAGCCCCAGCATTTT | CASSLFEVYQPQHF | - | TRBJ1-5 | TRBV28 | -
TGTGCCAGCAGCTCGGGACTAGCGGGAGGGCCAAGAACAGATACGCAGTATTTT | CASSSGLAGGPRTDTQYF | - | TRBJ2-3 | TRBV7-3 | TRBD2
TGTGCCAGCAGCTTAAGGCAAGGCCCTCCAGAAAAACTGTTTTTT | CASSLRQGPPEKLFF | - | TRBJ1-4 | TRBV7-2 | -
TGTGCCAGCACGGGGGGCCCTGTAACACCCCTCCACTTT | CASTGGPVTPLHF | - | TRBJ1-6 | TRBV25-1 | -
TGTGCCAGCAGCGTAGGAGTCTCAACTAATGAAAAACTGTTTTTT | CASSVGVSTNEKLFF | - | TRBJ1-4 | TRBV9 | -
TGTGCCAGCAGTGAAGGAGAGGGCGGGGGTAATTCACCCCTCCACTTT | CASSEGEGGGNSPLHF | - | TRBJ1-6 | TRBV6-1 | -
TGCGCCAGCAGTAAGAGAACCAGCAATCAGCCCCAGCATTTT | CASSKRTSNQPQHF | - | TRBJ1-5 | TRBV4-1 | -
TGCGCCAGCAGCGTTGCAGGGCCCCACTCTGGAAACACCATATATTTT | CASSVAGPHSGNTIYF | few | TRBJ1-3 | TRBV5-1 | -
TGTGCCAGCAGTGAAAACAGGGGCCCAGATACGCAGTATTTT | CASSENRGPDTQYF | - | TRBJ2-3 | TRBV6-4 | TRBD1
TGTGCCAGCCAAGGGACAGATGAAAAACTGTTTTTT | CASQGTDEKLFF | - | TRBJ1-4 | TRBV28 | TRBD1
TGTGCCAGCAGCCAATTGGGGCCGAACACCGGGGAGCTGTTTTTT | CASSQLGPNTGELFF | - | TRBJ2-2 | TRBV14 | -
TGTGCCAGCAGTGAAGGCCTAAGCAATCAGCCCCAGCATTTT | CASSEGLSNQPQHF | - | TRBJ1-5 | TRBV2 | -
TGTGCCAGCCGCGGAGGGTATATGACTAATGAAAAACTGTTTTTT | CASRGGYMTNEKLFF | once | TRBJ1-4 | TRBV27 | -
TGTGCCAGCAGCGTTAGCTACGGAGGGGCCAACAATGAGCAGTTCTTC | CASSVSYGGANNEQFF | - | TRBJ2-1 | TRBV6-4 | -
TGCGCCAGCAGCCAAGGAAATCCGTTCCGGGACAGGGTTGGAAACACCATATATTTT | CASSQGNPFRDRVGNTIYF | - | TRBJ1-3 | TRBV4-1 | TRBD1
TGTGCCAGCAGCCAACTTGACAGGGAAAACAGTGAAGCTTTCTTT | CASSQLDRENSEAFF | - | TRBJ1-1 | TRBV14 | TRBD1
TGTGCCAGCAGCTTTCAATCCGGAACGCTCTACGAGCAGTACTTC | CASSFQSGTLYEQYF | - | TRBJ2-7 | TRBV7-9 | -
TGTGCCAGCAGCTTAGGGGGCGCAGGGGCCTTCTATAATTCACCCCTCCACTTT | CASSLGGAGAFYNSPLHF | - | TRBJ1-6 | TRBV7-2 | -
TGTGCCAGCAGCTTGGCGGGACAGGGAGTTTTCAATGAGCAGTTCTTC | CASSLAGQGVFNEQFF | - | TRBJ2-1 | TRBV5-8 | TRBD1
TGTGCCTGGAGCGAGAGTAGTAGCAATCAGCCCCAGCATTTT | CAWSESSSNQPQHF | - | TRBJ1-5 | TRBV30 | -
TGTGCCAGCAGTGAACCCCCGTACTTGGATGGCACCGGGGAGCTGTTTTTT | CASSEPPYLDGTGELFF | once | TRBJ2-2 | TRBV2 | -
TGTGCCAGCAGTGCCGGACAGCCCTTGTGGGGTTACGAGCAGTACTTC | CASSAGQPLWGYEQYF | - | TRBJ2-7 | TRBV6-1 | -
TGTGCCATCAGTGAATCGGTAGCGGGAAACAATGAGCAGTTCTTC | CAISESVAGNNEQFF | - | TRBJ2-1 | TRBV10-3 | TRBD2
TGTGCCAGCAGCTTACCGACAGGGGGAAACGTTAGGAGGAATGAGCAGTTCTTC | CASSLPTGGNVRRNEQFF | - | TRBJ2-1 | TRBV7-3 | TRBD1
TGTGCCAGCATGGGACCCAGGGGCGACTATGGCTACACCTTC | CASMGPRGDYGYTF | few | TRBJ1-2 | TRBV11-2 | -
TGTGCCAGCAGCGAGGGATTTGGACTAGCGGGAGTAGAGGAGCAGTACTTC | CASSEGFGLAGVEEQYF | - | TRBJ2-7 | TRBV9 | TRBD2
TGTGCCAGCAGTTACTTTCGGGGGGAAGAGACCCAGTACTTC | CASSYFRGEETQYF | - | TRBJ2-5 | TRBV6-6 | TRBD2
TGTGCCAGTAGTATAGGGGGGAGGGTTCAAGAGACCCAGTACTTC | CASSIGGRVQETQYF | - | TRBJ2-5 | TRBV19 | TRBD2
TGCGCCAGCAGTTTGGGATCGACACCAAACACTGAAGCTTTCTTT | CASSLGSTPNTEAFF | - | TRBJ1-1 | TRBV5-1 | -
TGTGCCAGCAGCCCAGGACTAGCGGGAGTATTGCCGCTTAACTACAATGAGCAGTTCTTC | CASSPGLAGVLPLNYNEQFF | - | TRBJ2-1 | TRBV14 | TRBD2
TGTGCCAGTAGGGCTAGAAGGGCTGAGACCCAGTACTTC | CASRARRAETQYF | - | TRBJ2-5 | TRBV19 | -
TGCGCCAGCAGCCCCGGGGGACAGGGGGTTGTCAGGCAGTACTTC | CASSPGGQGVVRQYF | - | TRBJ2-7 | TRBV5-1 | TRBD1
TGTGCCAGCAGTTTTTTGAACACTGAAGCTTTCTTT | CASSFLNTEAFF | - | TRBJ1-1 | TRBV12-3/TRBV12-4 | -
TGTGCCAGCAGCCAGGGGGTGGCGGGAGGGACGGACGAGCAGTACTTC | CASSQGVAGGTDEQYF | - | TRBJ2-7 | TRBV3-1/TRBV3-2 | TRBD2
TGCAGTGCTAGAGAGTCTAACGAGCAGTACTTC | CSARESNEQYF | - | TRBJ2-7 | TRBV20-1 | -
TGCAGCGTTGAAAGGGCGGGCCAGGGGGCGCGGAACGAGCAGTACTTC | CSVERAGQGARNEQYF | - | TRBJ2-7 | TRBV29-1 | TRBD1
TGTGCCAGCAGCCGCCCCTCGGGGACGGGAAATCAGCCCCAGCATTTT | CASSRPSGTGNQPQHF | - | TRBJ1-5 | TRBV3-1/TRBV3-2 | -
TGTGCCACCAGCAGAGATATTGGGGTTGGTACTGAAGCTTTCTTT | CATSRDIGVGTEAFF | - | TRBJ1-1 | TRBV15 | -
TGTGCCAGCAGCTTGACAGACCTCCACCTCTCCTACGAGCAGTACTTC | CASSLTDLHLSYEQYF | few | TRBJ2-7 | TRBV5-6 | -
TGTGCCAGCAGTCCTACTAGCGGGGCCTACGAGCAGTACTTC | CASSPTSGAYEQYF | - | TRBJ2-7 | TRBV28 | TRBD2
TGTGCCAGCAGCCCCGGGACGTACAATGAGCAGTTCTTC | CASSPGTYNEQFF | - | TRBJ2-1 | TRBV7-3 | -
TGTGCCAGCAGCCCCGGGGTCATAAGCTCTGGAAACACCATATATTTT | CASSPGVISSGNTIYF | once | TRBJ1-3 | TRBV11-2 | -
TGTGCCAGCAGCCTTGGGGGGGTTGGCTATGGCTACACCTTC | CASSLGGVGYGYTF | - | TRBJ1-2 | TRBV27 | -
TGTGCCAGCAGCAAATGGGCGGACAGATCTACTAACTATGGCTACACCTTC | CASSKWADRSTNYGYTF | - | TRBJ1-2 | TRBV21-1 | -
TGCGCCAGCAGCTATGAGGGGGACCAAGAGACCCAGTACTTC | CASSYEGDQETQYF | - | TRBJ2-5 | TRBV4-1 | -
TGTGCCAGCAGCGTAGGGGACAGGGTACTCTACAATGAGCAGTTCTTC | CASSVGDRVLYNEQFF | - | TRBJ2-1 | TRBV9 | TRBD1
TGTGCCAGCAGTGGGGCCAGGGCGTACGAGCAGTACTTC | CASSGARAYEQYF | - | TRBJ2-7 | TRBV28 | -
TGCGCCAGCAGCTTGGTCGCGGACACCGGGGGGACAGATACGCAGTATTTT | CASSLVADTGGTDTQYF | - | TRBJ2-3 | TRBV5-1 | TRBD2
TGTGCCACCAGCAGAGCAGCAGGGCCTAACTATGGCTACACCTTC | CATSRAAGPNYGYTF | once | TRBJ1-2 | TRBV15 | -
TGTGCCAGCAGCCGACAGGTCTCCTACGAGCAGTACTTC | CASSRQVSYEQYF | - | TRBJ2-7 | TRBV13 | -
TGTGCCAGCAGTCTTGACCCGCGGACAGATACGCAGTATTTT | CASSLDPRTDTQYF | few | TRBJ2-3 | TRBV6-5 | -